The entry that follows covers one TCR beta chain sequence. The data belong to a study of blood T cell repertoires in COVID-19. The V gene lost 3 bases and the J gene lost 1 base, with 12 bases spanning the gap. Germline CDR1 reads KGHSH; CDR2 reads LQKENI. This CDR3 contains 16 residues. This table comes from immunoSEQ multiplex PCR, and its TCRdb copy is limited to in-frame clones, with some not included. This repertoire shows almost 50,000 clones, over 65% found once; its top ten account for about 9.1%. The chain couples TRBV18 to TRBJ2-2; TRBD2 is a possible D gene (5 bases). Input material: peripheral blood. This TCR was sampled from a woman aged 70-85 years with acute or convalescent COVID-19. The CDR3 sequence: CASSPDSLGNTGELFF. CDR3 coding DNA: TGTGCCAGCTCACCGGACTCACTTGGGAACACCGGGGAGCTGTTTTTT. Variable domain in full (rest from reference TRBV18 and TRBJ2-2): NAGVMQNPRHLVRRRGQEARLRCSPMKGHSHVYWYRQLPEEGLKFMVYLQKENIIDESGMPKERFSAEFPKEGPSILRIQQVVRGDSAAYFCASSPDSLGNTGELFFGEGSRLTVL.